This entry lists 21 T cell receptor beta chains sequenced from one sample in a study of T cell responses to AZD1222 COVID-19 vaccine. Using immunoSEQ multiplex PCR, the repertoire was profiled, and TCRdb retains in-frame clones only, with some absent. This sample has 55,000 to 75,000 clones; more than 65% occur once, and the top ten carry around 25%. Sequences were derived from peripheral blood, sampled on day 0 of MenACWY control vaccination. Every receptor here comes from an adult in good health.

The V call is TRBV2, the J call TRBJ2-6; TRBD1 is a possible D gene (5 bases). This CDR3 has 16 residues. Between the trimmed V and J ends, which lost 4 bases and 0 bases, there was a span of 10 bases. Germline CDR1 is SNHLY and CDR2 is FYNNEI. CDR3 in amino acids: CASSGQQVSGANVLTF. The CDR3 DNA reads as TGTGCCAGCAGTGGACAACAGGTCTCTGGGGCCAACGTCCTGACTTTC. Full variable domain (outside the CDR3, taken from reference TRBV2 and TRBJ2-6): EPEVTQTPSHQVTQMGQEVILRCVPISNHLYFYWYRQILGQKVEFLVSFYNNEISEKSEIFDDQFSVERPDGSNFTLKIRSTKLEDSAMYFCASSGQQVSGANVLTFGAGSRLTVL.

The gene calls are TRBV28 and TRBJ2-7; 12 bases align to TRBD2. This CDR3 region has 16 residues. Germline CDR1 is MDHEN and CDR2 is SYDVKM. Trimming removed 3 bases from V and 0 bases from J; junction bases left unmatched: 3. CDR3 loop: CASSFPTSGSSYEQYF. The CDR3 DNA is TGTGCCAGCAGTTTTCCGACTAGCGGGAGCTCCTACGAGCAGTACTTC.

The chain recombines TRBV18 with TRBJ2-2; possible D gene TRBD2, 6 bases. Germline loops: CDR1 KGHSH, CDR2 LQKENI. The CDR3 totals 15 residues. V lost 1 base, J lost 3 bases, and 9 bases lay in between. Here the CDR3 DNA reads TGTGCCAGCTCACCACGCGGGATAGACACCGGGGAGCTGTTTTTT. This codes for CASSPRGIDTGELFF. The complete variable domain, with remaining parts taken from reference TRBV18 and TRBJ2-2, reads NAGVMQNPRHLVRRRGQEARLRCSPMKGHSHVYWYRQLPEEGLKFMVYLQKENIIDESGMPKERFSAEFPKEGPSILRIQQVVRGDSAAYFCASSPRGIDTGELFFGEGSRLTVL.

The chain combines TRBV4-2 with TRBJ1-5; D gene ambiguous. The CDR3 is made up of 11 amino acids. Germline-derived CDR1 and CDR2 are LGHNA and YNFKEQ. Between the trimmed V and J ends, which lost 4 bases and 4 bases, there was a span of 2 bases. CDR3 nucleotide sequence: TGTGCCAGCAGCCTGAATCAGCCCCAGCATTTT. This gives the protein CASSLNQPQHF.

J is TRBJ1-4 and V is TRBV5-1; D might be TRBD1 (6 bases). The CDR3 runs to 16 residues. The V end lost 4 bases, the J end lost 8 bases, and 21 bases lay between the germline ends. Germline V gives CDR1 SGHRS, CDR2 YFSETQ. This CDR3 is CASSRDTGSVGEKLFF. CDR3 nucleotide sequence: TGCGCCAGCAGCCGGGACACCGGATCGGTAGGGGAAAAACTGTTTTTT.

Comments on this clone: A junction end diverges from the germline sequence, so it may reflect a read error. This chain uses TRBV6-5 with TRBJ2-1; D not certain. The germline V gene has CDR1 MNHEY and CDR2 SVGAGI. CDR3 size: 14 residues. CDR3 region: CASSYSISSNEQFF. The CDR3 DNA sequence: TGTGCCAGCAGTTACTCGATCTCCTCCAATGAGCAGTTCTTC.

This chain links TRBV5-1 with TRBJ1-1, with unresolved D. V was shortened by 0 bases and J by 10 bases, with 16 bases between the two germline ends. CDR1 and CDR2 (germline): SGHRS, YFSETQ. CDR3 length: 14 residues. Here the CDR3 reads CASSLDAGGSRAFF. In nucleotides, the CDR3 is TGCGCCAGCAGCTTGGATGCCGGAGGGTCTAGAGCTTTCTTT.

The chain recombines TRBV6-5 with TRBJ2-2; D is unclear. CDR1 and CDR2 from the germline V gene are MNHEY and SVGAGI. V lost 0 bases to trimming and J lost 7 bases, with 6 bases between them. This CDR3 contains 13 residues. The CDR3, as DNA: TGTGCCAGCAGTTACTCAGAGAACGGGGAGCTGTTTTTT. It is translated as CASSYSENGELFF.

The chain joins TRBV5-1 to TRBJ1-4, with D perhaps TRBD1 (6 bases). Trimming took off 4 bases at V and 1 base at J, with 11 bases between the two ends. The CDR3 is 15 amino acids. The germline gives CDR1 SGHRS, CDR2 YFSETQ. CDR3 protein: CASSGGHRTNEKLFF. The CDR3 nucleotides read TGCGCCAGCAGCGGGGGACACCGAACTAATGAAAAACTGTTTTTT.

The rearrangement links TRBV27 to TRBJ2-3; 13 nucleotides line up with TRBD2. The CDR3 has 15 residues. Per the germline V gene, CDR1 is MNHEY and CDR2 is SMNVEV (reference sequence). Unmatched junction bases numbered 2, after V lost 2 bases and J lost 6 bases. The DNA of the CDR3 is TGTGCCAGCAGTTTAACTAGCGGGGGGGCCGATACGCAGTATTTT. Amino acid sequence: CASSLTSGGADTQYF.

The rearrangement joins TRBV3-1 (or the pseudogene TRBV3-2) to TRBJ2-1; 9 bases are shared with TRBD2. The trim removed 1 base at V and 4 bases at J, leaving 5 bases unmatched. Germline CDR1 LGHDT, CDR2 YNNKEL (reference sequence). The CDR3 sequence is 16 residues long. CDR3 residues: CASSQGHLAGYNEQFF. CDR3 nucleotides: TGTGCCAGCAGCCAAGGGCACCTAGCGGGGTACAATGAGCAGTTCTTC.

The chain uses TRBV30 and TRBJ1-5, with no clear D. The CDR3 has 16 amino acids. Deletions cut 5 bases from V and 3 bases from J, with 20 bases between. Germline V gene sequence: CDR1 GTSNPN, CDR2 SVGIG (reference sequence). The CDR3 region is CAWERKLRPHNQPQHF. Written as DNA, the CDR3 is TGTGCCTGGGAACGGAAATTGAGACCGCACAATCAGCCCCAGCATTTT. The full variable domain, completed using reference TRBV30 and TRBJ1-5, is SQTIHQWPATLVQPVGSPLSLECTVEGTSNPNLYWYRQAAGRGLQLLFYSVGIGQISSEVPQNLSASRPQDRQFILSSKKLLLSDSGFYLCAWERKLRPHNQPQHFGDGTRLSIL.

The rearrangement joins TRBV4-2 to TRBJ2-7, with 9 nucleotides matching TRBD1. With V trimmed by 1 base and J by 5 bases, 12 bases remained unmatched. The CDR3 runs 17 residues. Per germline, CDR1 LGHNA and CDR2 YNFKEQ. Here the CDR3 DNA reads TGTGCCAGCAGCCAAGGGGAGGGAGGACAGGGGTCCCACGAGCAGTACTTC. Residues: CASSQGEGGQGSHEQYF.

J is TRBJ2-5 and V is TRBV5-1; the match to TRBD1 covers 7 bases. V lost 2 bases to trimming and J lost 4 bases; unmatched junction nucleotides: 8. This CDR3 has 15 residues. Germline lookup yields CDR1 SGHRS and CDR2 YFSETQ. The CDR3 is CASSLGGAGSETQYF. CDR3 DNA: TGCGCCAGCAGCTTAGGGGGCGCAGGATCAGAGACCCAGTACTTC. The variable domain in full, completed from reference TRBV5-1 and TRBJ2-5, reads KAGVTQTPRYLIKTRGQQVTLSCSPISGHRSVSWYQQTPGQGLQFLFEYFSETQRNKGNFPGRFSGRQFSNSRSEMNVSTLELGDSALYLCASSLGGAGSETQYFGPGTRLLVL.

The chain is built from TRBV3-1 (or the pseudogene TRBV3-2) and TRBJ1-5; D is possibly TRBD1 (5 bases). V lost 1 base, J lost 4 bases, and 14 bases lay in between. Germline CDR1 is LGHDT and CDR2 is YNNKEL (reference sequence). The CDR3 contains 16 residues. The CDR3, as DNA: TGTGCCAGCAGCCAAGGAGCAGTTGGGGGGAATCAGCCCCAGCATTTT. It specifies CASSQGAVGGNQPQHF.

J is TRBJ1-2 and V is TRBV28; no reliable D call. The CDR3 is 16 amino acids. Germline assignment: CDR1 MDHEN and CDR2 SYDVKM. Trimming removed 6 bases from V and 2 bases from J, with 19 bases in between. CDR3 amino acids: CASSPISGVSNYGYTF. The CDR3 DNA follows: TGTGCCAGCAGCCCTATCTCTGGGGTATCAAACTATGGCTACACCTTC.

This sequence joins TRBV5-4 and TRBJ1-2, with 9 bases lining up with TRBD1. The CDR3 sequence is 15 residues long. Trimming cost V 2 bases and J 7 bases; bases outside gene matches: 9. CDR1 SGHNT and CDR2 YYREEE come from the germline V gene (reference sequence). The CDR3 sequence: CASSFSGTGPVGYTF. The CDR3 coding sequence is TGTGCCAGCAGCTTCTCCGGGACAGGGCCTGTTGGCTACACCTTC.

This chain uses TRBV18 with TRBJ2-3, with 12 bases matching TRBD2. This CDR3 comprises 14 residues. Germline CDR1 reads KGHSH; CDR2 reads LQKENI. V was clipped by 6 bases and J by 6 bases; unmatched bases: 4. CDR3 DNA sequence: TGTGCCAGCTCGACTAGCGGGAGAACGGATACGCAGTATTTT. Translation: CASSTSGRTDTQYF.

This CDR3 reads CSASQGVYGYTF. Here the CDR3 DNA reads TGCAGTGCTAGTCAGGGCGTCTATGGCTACACCTTC. The chain links TRBV20-1 to TRBJ1-2; TRBD1 is a possible D gene (5 bases). Trimming removed 3 bases from V and 4 bases from J, with 9 bases in between. There are 12 residues in the CDR3. Germline values: CDR1 DFQATT, CDR2 SNEGSKA (reference sequence).

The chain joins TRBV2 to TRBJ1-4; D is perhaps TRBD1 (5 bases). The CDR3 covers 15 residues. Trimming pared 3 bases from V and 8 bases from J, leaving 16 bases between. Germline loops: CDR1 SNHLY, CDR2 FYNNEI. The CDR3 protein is CASSEIGPGEEKLFF. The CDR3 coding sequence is TGTGCCAGCAGTGAGATCGGGCCGGGGGAAGAAAAACTGTTTTTT.

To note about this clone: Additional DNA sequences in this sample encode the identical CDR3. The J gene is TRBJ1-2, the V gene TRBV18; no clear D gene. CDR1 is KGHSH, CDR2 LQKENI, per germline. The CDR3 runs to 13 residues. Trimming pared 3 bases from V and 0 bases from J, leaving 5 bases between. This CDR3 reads CASSPDTNYGYTF. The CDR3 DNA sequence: TGTGCCAGCTCACCCGACACTAACTATGGCTACACCTTC.